This paragraph covers one T cell receptor (beta chain) sequence. Antigen unknown. The data are from a study of CD8+CD57+ T cells in acquired aplastic anemia. Study-level background: Yields of DNA that came from sorted CD4+ and CD8+ cells averaged about 3 ug. General study findings and limits: Common to patients and controls were roughly 30 CD8+ CDR3 sequences. Patients showed no significant difference from controls in CD8+ Simpson's diversity.

V was pared by 6 bases and J by 4 bases, with 5 bases of the junction left unmatched. CDR1 LNHDA and CDR2 SQIVND come from the germline V gene (reference sequence). This CDR3 region has 14 residues. Profiles of TCR beta VDJ and CDR3 were generated from a genomic DNA template. TCRdb re-derived calls from the reads in MiXCR, one entry per CDR3 protein. The data show roughly 38,000 distinct CDR3 sequences, with roughly 77% seen just once and approximately 22% held by the top ten. The chain couples TRBV19 to TRBJ2-3; 9 bases are shared with TRBD2. The sequenced sample consisted of sorted CD4+, CD8+, or CD8+CD57+ T cells (not recorded which) from PBMCs. This receptor was taken from a human donor in good health, serving as a control. CDR3 bases: TGTGCCAGTAGATACGCGGGGGGGGCAGATACGCAGTATTTT. It yields the protein CASRYAGGADTQYF.